The clone carrying this TCR beta chain occurred once. This record belongs to a study of T cells in Graves' hyperthyroidism and ophthalmopathy. PBMCs were obtained from approximately 10 ml fresh peripheral blood. Trimming took 6 bases from V and 0 from J; bases not matched to a gene: 7. The CDR3 runs to 17 residues. What was amplified from RNA transcripts were TCR beta CDR3 regions. The HTBI primer set served for first-round RT-PCR of the TCR CDR3. TCRdb analysed the multiplex PCR reads with MiXCR anew, one entry per CDR3 protein. The sample records around 400,000 distinct CDR3 sequences, about 25% being singletons.

J is TRBJ2-2 and V is TRBV12-3 or TRBV12-4; the match to TRBD2 covers 10 bases. The sequencing input was blood. The receptor was derived from a man over 45 with Graves' hyperthyroidism. The CDR3 loop is CASREGLAATNTGELFF. DNA for the CDR3: TGTGCCAGCAGAGAAGGACTAGCGGCTACGAACACCGGGGAGCTGTTTTTT.